This TCR beta chain was retrieved from a study of T-cell reconstitution after alpha-beta-depleted transplantation in children. Regarding the study as a whole: It was surviving recipient T cells and thymic progenitors that gave some patients high TCRbeta diversity at day 60. Reportedly, only several hundred clones from non-depleted graft cells drove alpha-beta T-cell counts at about two months. It was newly produced T cells that mostly accounted for T-cell counts and diversity one year after transplant.

This clonotype was recorded many times. What it recognizes is unknown. This sample's TCRbeta library carried unique molecular identifier barcodes. Via MiXCR, TCRdb re-called the PCR reads, giving one row per CDR3 protein. Of some 220,000 distinct CDR3 sequences listed, approximately 10% were seen once; the top ten hold about 30%. Trimming took 4 bases from V and 6 from J; bases not matched to a gene: 14. Germline V lookup: CDR1 KGHSH, CDR2 LQKENI. This CDR3 is 16 amino acids long. The genes are TRBV18 and TRBJ2-7, with 8 bases fitting TRBD2. The clonotype comes from a child under two years old with acute myeloid leukemia, due to receive a stem cell transplant. The material was PBMCs, obtained before TCRalphabeta/CD19-depleted stem cell transplant. In DNA, the CDR3 is TGTGCCAGCTCACGATTAAGCGGGAGTGGGCAGGGCGAGCAGTACTTC. Translated, it gives CASSRLSGSGQGEQYF.